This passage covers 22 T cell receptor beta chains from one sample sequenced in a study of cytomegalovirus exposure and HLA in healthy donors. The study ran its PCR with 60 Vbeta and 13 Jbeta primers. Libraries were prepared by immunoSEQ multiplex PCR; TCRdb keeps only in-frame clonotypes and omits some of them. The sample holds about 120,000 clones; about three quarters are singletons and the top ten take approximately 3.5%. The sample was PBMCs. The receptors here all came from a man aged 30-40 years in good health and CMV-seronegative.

The CDR3 sequence: CASKLLRQVGTEAFF. CDR3 DNA: TGTGCCAGCAAATTACTTCGCCAGGTGGGCACTGAAGCTTTCTTT. The V and J genes are TRBV2 and TRBJ1-1; unclear D gene. Per the germline V gene, CDR1 is SNHLY and CDR2 is FYNNEI. The CDR3 has 15 residues. The V gene lost 7 bases and the J gene lost 4 bases, with 19 bases spanning the gap.

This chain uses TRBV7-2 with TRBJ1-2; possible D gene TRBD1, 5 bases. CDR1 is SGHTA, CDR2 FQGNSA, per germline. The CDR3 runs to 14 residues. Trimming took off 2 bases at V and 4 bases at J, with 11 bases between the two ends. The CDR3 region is CASSLRDSFYGYTF. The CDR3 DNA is TGTGCCAGCAGCTTAAGAGACAGTTTCTATGGCTACACCTTC.

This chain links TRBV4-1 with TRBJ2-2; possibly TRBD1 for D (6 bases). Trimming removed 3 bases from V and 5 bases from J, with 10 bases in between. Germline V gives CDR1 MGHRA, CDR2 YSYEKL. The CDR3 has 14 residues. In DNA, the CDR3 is TGCGCCAGCAGCCAGAAAGGGGGTACCGGGGAGCTGTTTTTT. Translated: CASSQKGGTGELFF.

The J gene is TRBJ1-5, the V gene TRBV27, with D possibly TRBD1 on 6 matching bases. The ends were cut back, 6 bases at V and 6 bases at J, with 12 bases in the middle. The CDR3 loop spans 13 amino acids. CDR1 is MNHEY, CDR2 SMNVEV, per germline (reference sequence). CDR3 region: CASSPTGFQPQHF. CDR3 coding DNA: TGTGCCAGCAGCCCAACAGGGTTTCAGCCCCAGCATTTT.

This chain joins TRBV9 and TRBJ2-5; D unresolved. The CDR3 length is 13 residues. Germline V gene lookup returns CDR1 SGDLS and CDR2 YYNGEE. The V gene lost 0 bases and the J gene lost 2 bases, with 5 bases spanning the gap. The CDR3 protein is CASSVDLQETQYF. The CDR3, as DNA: TGTGCCAGCAGCGTAGACTTACAAGAGACCCAGTACTTC.

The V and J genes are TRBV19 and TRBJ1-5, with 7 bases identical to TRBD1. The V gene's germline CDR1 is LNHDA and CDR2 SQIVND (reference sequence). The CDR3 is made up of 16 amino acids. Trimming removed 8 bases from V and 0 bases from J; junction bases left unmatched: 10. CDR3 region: CASSREGAYSNQPQHF. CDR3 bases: TGTGCCAGTTCCCGGGAGGGGGCCTATAGCAATCAGCCCCAGCATTTT.

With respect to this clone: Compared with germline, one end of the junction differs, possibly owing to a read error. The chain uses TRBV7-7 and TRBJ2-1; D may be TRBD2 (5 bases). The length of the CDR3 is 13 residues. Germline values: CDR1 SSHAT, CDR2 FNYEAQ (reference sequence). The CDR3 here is CASSLAPTNEQFF. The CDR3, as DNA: TGTGCTAGCAGCTTAGCGCCCACTAATGAGCAGTTCTTC.

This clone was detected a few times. The CDR3 nucleotides are TGTGCCAGCAGCCCACGGGGGTTCTACGAGCAGTACTTC. Its translation: CASSPRGFYEQYF. The rearrangement joins TRBV4-2 to TRBJ2-7; maybe TRBD2 (6 bases). Germline-derived CDR1 and CDR2 are LGHNA and YNFKEQ. V shed 4 bases and J shed 3 bases, with 10 bases lying between them. This CDR3 is 13 amino acids long.

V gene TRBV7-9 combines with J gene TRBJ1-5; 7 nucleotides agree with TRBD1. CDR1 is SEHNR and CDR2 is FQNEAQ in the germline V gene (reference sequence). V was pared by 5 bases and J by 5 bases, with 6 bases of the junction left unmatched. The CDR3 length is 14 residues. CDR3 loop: CASSQDTGDQPQHF. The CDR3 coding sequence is TGTGCCAGCAGCCAAGATACAGGGGATCAGCCCCAGCATTTT.

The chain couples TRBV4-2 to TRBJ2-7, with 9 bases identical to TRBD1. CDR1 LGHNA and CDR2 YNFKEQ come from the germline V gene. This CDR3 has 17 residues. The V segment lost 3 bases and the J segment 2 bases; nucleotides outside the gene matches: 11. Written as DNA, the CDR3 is TGTGCCAGCAGCCAGCCCATCTCCGGGACAGGGCCCTACGAGCAGTACTTC. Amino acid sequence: CASSQPISGTGPYEQYF.

Here the CDR3 reads CASSLGRTKGEQYF. The CDR3 DNA follows: TGTGCCAGCAGCTTGGGGCGGACAAAGGGCGAGCAGTACTTC. The chain joins TRBV5-5 to TRBJ2-7, with D maybe TRBD1 (5 bases). Germline V CDR1 and CDR2: SGHKS, YYEKEE (reference sequence). V was trimmed by 0 bases and J by 6 bases, leaving 13 bases between them. This CDR3 is built from 14 residues.

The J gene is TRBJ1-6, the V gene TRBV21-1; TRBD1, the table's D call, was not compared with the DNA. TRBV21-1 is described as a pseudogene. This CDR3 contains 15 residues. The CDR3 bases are TGTGCCAGCAGCGCCCAAAGACAGCTCAATTCACCCCTCCACTTT. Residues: CASSAQRQLNSPLHF.

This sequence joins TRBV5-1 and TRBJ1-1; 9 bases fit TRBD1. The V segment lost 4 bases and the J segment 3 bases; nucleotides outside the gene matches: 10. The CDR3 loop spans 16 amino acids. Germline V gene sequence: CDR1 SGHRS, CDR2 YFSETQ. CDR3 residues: CASSAGQGPIDTEAFF. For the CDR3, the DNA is TGCGCCAGCAGCGCGGGACAGGGTCCCATAGACACTGAAGCTTTCTTT.

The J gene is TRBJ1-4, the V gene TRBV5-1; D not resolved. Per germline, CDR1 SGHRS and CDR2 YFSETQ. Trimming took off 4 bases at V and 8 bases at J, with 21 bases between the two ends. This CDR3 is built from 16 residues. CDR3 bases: TGCGCCAGCAGCAGTGTGGAAGTGAGGTCTGGGGAAAAACTGTTTTTT. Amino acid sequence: CASSSVEVRSGEKLFF.

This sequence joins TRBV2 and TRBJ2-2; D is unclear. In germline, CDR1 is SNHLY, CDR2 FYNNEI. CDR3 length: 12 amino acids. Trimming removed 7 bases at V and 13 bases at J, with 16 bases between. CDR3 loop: CASTERTVRLFF. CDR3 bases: TGTGCCAGCACCGAGCGTACTGTAAGGCTGTTTTTT.

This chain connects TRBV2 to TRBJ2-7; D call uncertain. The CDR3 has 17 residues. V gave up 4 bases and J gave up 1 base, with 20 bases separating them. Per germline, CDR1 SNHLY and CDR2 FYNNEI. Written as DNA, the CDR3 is TGTGCCAGCAGTGTATCTCCGAGGCCAGTTGCATCCTACGAGCAGTACTTC. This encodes CASSVSPRPVASYEQYF.

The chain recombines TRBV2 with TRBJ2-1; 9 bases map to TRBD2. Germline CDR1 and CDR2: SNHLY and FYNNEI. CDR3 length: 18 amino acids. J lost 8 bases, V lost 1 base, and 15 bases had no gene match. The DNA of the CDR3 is TGTGCCAGCAGTGAAGGGGTAGCGGGGGCCCGAGGTGTTGATGAGCAGTTCTTC. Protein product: CASSEGVAGARGVDEQFF.

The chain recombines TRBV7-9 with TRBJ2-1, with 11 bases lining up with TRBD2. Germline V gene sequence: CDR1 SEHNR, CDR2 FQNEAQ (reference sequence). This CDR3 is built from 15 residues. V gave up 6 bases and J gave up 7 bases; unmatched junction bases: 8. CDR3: CASRSSGGAGNEQFF. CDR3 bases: TGTGCCAGCAGGAGTAGCGGGGGGGCGGGTAATGAGCAGTTCTTC.

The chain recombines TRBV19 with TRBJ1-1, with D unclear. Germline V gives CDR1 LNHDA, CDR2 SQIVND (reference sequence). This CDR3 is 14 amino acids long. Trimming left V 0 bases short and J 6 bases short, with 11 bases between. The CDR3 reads CASSIDLETAEAFF. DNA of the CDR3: TGTGCCAGTAGTATAGATCTAGAAACGGCTGAAGCTTTCTTT.

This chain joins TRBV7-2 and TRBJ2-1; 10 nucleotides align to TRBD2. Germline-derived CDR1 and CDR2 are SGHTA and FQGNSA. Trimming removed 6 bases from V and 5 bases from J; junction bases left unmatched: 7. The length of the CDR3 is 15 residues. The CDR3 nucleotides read TGTGCCAGCAGATTTACGGGACTAGCGAACAATGAGCAGTTCTTC. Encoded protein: CASRFTGLANNEQFF.

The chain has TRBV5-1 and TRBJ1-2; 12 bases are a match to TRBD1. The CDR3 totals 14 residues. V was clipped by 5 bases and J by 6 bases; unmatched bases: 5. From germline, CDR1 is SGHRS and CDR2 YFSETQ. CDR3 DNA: TGCGCCAGCAGTACGGGACAGGGGGCCGATGGCTACACCTTC. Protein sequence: CASSTGQGADGYTF. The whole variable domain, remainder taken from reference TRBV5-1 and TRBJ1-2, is KAGVTQTPRYLIKTRGQQVTLSCSPISGHRSVSWYQQTPGQGLQFLFEYFSETQRNKGNFPGRFSGRQFSNSRSEMNVSTLELGDSALYLCASSTGQGADGYTFGSGTRLTVV.

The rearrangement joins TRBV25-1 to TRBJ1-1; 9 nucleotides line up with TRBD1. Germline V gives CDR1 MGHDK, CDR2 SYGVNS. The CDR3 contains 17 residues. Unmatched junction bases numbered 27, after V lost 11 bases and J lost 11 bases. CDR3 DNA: TGTGCCCTCGCAGGTCACCTACCGGGACAGGGTTCTTCGGGGGCTTTCTTT. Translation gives CALAGHLPGQGSSGAFF.